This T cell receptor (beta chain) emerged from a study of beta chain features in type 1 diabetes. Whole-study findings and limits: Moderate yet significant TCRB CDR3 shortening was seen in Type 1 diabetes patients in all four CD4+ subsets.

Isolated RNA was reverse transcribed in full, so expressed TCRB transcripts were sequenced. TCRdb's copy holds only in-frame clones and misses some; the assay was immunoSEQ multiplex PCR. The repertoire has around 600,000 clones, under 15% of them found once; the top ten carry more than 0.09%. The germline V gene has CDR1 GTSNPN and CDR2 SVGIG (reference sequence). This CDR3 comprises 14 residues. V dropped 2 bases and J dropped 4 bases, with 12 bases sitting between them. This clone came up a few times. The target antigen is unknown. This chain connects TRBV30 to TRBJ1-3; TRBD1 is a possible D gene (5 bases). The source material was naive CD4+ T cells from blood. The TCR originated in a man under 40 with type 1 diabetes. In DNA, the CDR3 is TGTGCCTGGAGTACGGGGGTTCAAGGAAACACCATATATTTT. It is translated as CAWSTGVQGNTIYF.